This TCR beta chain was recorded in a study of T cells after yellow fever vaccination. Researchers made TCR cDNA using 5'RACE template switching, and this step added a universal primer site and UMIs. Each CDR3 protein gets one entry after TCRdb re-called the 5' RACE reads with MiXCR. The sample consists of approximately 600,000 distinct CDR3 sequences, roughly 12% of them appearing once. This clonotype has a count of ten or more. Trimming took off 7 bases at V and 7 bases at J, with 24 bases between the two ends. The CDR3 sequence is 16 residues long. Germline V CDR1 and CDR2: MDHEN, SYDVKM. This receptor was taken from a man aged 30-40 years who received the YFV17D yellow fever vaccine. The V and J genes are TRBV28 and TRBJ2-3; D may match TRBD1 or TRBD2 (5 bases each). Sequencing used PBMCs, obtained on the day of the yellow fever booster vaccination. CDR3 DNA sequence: TGTGCCAGCACCACTTTTTCGGGCCCCCGGGACCATACGCAGTATTTT. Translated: CASTTFSGPRDHTQYF.